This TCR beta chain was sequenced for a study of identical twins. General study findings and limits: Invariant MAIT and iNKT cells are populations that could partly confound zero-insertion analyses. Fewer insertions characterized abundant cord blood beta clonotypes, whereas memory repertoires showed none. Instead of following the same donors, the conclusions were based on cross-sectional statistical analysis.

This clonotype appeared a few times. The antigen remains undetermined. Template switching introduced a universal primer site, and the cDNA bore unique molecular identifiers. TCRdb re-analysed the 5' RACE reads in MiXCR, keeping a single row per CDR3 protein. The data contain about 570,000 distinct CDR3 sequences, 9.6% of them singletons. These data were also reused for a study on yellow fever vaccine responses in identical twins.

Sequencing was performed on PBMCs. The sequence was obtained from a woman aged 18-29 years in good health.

CDR3 bases: TGTGCCAGCAGCCAGACAGGACTAGCGGGGGTAGAGCAGTACTTC. It encodes CASSQTGLAGVEQYF. V gene TRBV3-1 combines with J gene TRBJ2-7, with 13 nucleotides matching TRBD2. The ends lost 3 bases at V and 7 bases at J; junction bases unmatched: 6. The CDR3 spans 15 residues. Germline assignment: CDR1 LGHDT and CDR2 YNNKEL (reference sequence).